Listed below are T cell receptor beta chains from one sample, sequenced in a study of immune evolution from preneoplasia to lung adenocarcinoma. The protocol was immunoSEQ multiplex PCR, while the TCRdb copy is restricted to in-frame clones and leaves out a portion. The repertoire holds around 41,000 clones, with less than 85% as singletons. Sequenced sample: FFPE invasive lung adenocarcinoma tissue. The receptors originated from a person in their sixties with lung adenocarcinoma. Each CDR3 is given with its conserved first and last residue. Fields, in order: D gene, clone size, J gene, V gene, CDR3 protein, CDR3 DNA. D genes are given only for firm matches. The size field is filled for only some rows; it gives once, few, many or a size class.

>TRBD1|NA|TRBJ1-2|TRBV15
CATSRAFGQATYGYTF
TGTGCCACCAGCAGAGCTTTTGGACAGGCCACCTATGGCTACACCTTC
>TRBD2|NA|TRBJ2-1|TRBV29-1
CSASGRRAYNEQFF
TGCAGCGCTAGCGGGAGGCGTGCCTACAATGAGCAGTTCTTC
>TRBD2|NA|TRBJ2-7|TRBV30
CAGETSGRYEQYF
TGTGCCGGAGAGACTAGCGGGAGGTACGAGCAGTACTTC
>NA|NA|TRBJ2-7|TRBV30
CAWTPQGRNEQYF
TGTGCCTGGACCCCCCAGGGGAGGAACGAGCAGTACTTC
>TRBD1|NA|TRBJ2-3|TRBV7-3
CASSSGQYSTDTQYF
TGTGCCAGCAGCTCGGGACAGTATAGCACAGATACGCAGTATTTT
>TRBD2|NA|TRBJ2-3|TRBV7-9
CASSGTSGRATQGTQYF
TGTGCCAGCAGCGGGACTAGCGGGAGGGCAACACAGGGTACGCAGTATTTT
>NA|many|TRBJ2-1|TRBV5-1
CASSLSGRNSNEQFF
TGCGCCAGCAGCTTGTCGGGACGGAACAGTAATGAGCAGTTCTTC
>NA|medium-sized|TRBJ1-1|TRBV29-1
CSGLGPGAGEAFF
TGCAGCGGCTTAGGGCCGGGGGCAGGTGAAGCTTTCTTT
>NA|few|TRBJ2-2|TRBV15
CATSRDQNGELFF
TGTGCCACCAGCAGAGATCAGAACGGGGAGCTGTTTTTT
>NA|NA|TRBJ1-1|TRBV5-8
CASSFSDTRTSEAFF
TGTGCCAGCAGCTTTTCGGACACCCGGACTTCTGAAGCTTTCTTT
>NA|NA|TRBJ1-5|TRBV19
CASRTSSRGGGAGPQHF
TGTGCCAGTAGGACCTCTTCCCGGGGTGGGGGAGCAGGTCCCCAGCATTTT
>NA|NA|TRBJ2-3|TRBV30
CAWSVDPGTDTQYF
TGTGCCTGGAGTGTAGATCCAGGGACAGATACGCAGTATTTT
>TRBD1|NA|TRBJ1-2|TRBV29-1
CSVKTGDGPAGYTF
TGCAGCGTAAAGACAGGGGATGGGCCTGCTGGCTACACCTTC
>TRBD1|NA|TRBJ1-5|TRBV27
CASRPRGDQPQHF
TGTGCCAGCAGGCCCAGGGGGGATCAGCCCCAGCATTTT
>TRBD1|few|TRBJ1-5|TRBV6-5
CASTRDRDQPQHF
TGTGCCAGCACCAGGGACAGGGATCAGCCCCAGCATTTT
>NA|NA|TRBJ2-5|TRBV18
CASSLYQETQYF
TGTGCCAGCTCCCTGTACCAAGAGACCCAGTACTTC
>NA|NA|TRBJ1-3|TRBV18
CASSPQGSAGNTIYF
TGTGCCAGCTCACCACAGGGTTCGGCTGGAAACACCATATATTTT
>NA|NA|TRBJ2-1|TRBV15
CATSRDLHREQFF
TGTGCCACCAGCAGAGATTTGCATCGGGAGCAGTTCTTC
>NA|NA|TRBJ2-1|TRBV30
CAWSVLSSYNEQFF
TGTGCCTGGAGTGTATTAAGCTCCTACAATGAGCAGTTCTTC
>TRBD2|once|TRBJ2-5|TRBV5-1
CASSPGGPGETQYF
TGCGCCAGCAGCCCGGGAGGGCCCGGGGAGACCCAGTACTTC
>NA|NA|TRBJ1-1|TRBV20-1
CSARALLEAFF
TGCAGTGCTAGAGCTCTGTTAGAAGCTTTCTTT
>NA|few|TRBJ2-3|TRBV27
CASRPSGSTDTQYF
TGTGCCAGCAGACCAAGCGGGAGCACAGATACGCAGTATTTT
>TRBD2|NA|TRBJ2-7|TRBV2
CASIWTSGREQYF
TGTGCCAGCATCTGGACTAGCGGGAGGGAGCAGTACTTC
>NA|few|TRBJ2-5|TRBV7-2
CASSLRVQETQYF
TGTGCCAGCAGCTTAAGGGTACAAGAGACCCAGTACTTC
>TRBD1|NA|TRBJ2-6|TRBV9
CASSPRPPRGLGDSGANVLTF
TGTGCCAGCAGCCCCCGGCCCCCAAGGGGGCTTGGGGACTCTGGGGCCAACGTCCTGACTTTC
>NA|NA|TRBJ2-3|TRBV29-1
CSVDLGLARRDTQYF
TGCAGCGTTGACCTTGGACTCGCCCGGAGAGATACGCAGTATTTT
>TRBD1|NA|TRBJ2-1|TRBV10-2
CASSFTGGEQFF
TGCGCCAGCAGTTTCACAGGGGGCGAGCAGTTCTTC
>NA|NA|TRBJ2-7|TRBV19
CASSRGNSYEQYF
TGTGCCAGTAGTAGGGGGAACTCCTACGAGCAGTACTTC
>NA|NA|TRBJ1-1|TRBV5-1
CASSLNPPSTEAFF
TGCGCCAGCAGCTTGAACCCGCCGAGCACTGAAGCTTTCTTT
>NA|NA|TRBJ1-2|TRBV7-8
CASSLGQFNGYTF
TGTGCCAGCAGCTTAGGGCAGTTCAATGGCTACACCTTC
>TRBD2|once|TRBJ2-1|TRBV18
CASSPVGRAIYEQFF
TGTGCCAGCTCACCGGTCGGGAGGGCAATTTATGAGCAGTTCTTC
>TRBD1|NA|TRBJ2-5|TRBV7-2
CASSLGTGRLETQYF
TGTGCCAGCAGCTTAGGGACAGGGAGGTTGGAGACCCAGTACTTC
>TRBD2|NA|TRBJ2-3|TRBV29-1
CSYHPLAGRTDTQYF
TGCAGCTACCATCCATTAGCGGGGCGCACAGATACGCAGTATTTT
>TRBD1|NA|TRBJ1-3|TRBV11-2
CASTDRGQNTIYF
TGTGCCAGCACCGACAGGGGGCAAAACACCATATATTTT
>NA|NA|TRBJ2-7|TRBV6-1
CASSEWMGGTYEQYF
TGTGCCAGCAGTGAGTGGATGGGGGGAACTTACGAGCAGTACTTC
>TRBD1|NA|TRBJ1-2|TRBV19
CASSTVGQGDYGYTF
TGTGCCAGTAGTACCGTAGGACAGGGAGACTATGGCTACACCTTC
>TRBD1|once|TRBJ2-1|TRBV18
CASSKPGQGNNEQFF
TGTGCCAGCTCTAAACCGGGACAGGGTAATAATGAGCAGTTCTTC
>NA|NA|TRBJ2-1|TRBV2
CASRGRNEQFF
TGTGCCAGCAGGGGCCGCAATGAGCAGTTCTTC
>TRBD1|NA|TRBJ2-2|TRBV4-2
CASSQRGRTGELFF
TGTGCCAGCAGCCAAAGGGGGCGCACCGGGGAGCTGTTTTTT
>NA|NA|TRBJ2-5|TRBV7-2
CASSLGDSMPETQYF
TGTGCCAGCAGCCTGGGGGACTCTATGCCAGAGACCCAGTACTTC
>NA|NA|TRBJ2-7|TRBV6-1
CASHVDSSYEQYF
TGTGCCAGTCACGTTGACAGCTCCTACGAGCAGTACTTC
>TRBD1|few|TRBJ1-4|TRBV4-1
CASSQQGGGEKLFF
TGCGCCAGCAGCCAACAGGGGGGCGGCGAAAAACTGTTTTTT
>NA|NA|TRBJ2-7|TRBV5-5
CASSPNRDPYEQYF
TGTGCCAGCAGCCCCAACCGGGATCCATACGAGCAGTACTTC